What follows are 21 T cell receptor beta chains derived from one specimen sequenced in a study of blood T cell repertoires in COVID-19. Method: immunoSEQ multiplex PCR; TCRdb's copy keeps in-frame clones and lacks some. The sample lists roughly 80,000 clones, roughly 84% occurring once. Sequenced sample: peripheral blood. The receptors were gathered from a man aged 45-65 years with acute or convalescent COVID-19.

V gene TRBV7-2 combines with J gene TRBJ1-2; TRBD1 might be the D (6 bases). The CDR3 sequence is 16 residues long. With 7 bases removed from V and 7 bases from J, the gap between germline ends came to 25 bases. Germline V lookup: CDR1 SGHTA, CDR2 FQGNSA. As DNA, the CDR3 is TGTGCCAGCACCCCTGATATCAGGGGAAGTCAGGTTGGCTACACCTTC. Amino acids: CASTPDIRGSQVGYTF.

The rearrangement links TRBV7-3 to TRBJ2-1; maybe TRBD2 (5 bases). CDR3 length equals 11 residues. The germline V gene has CDR1 SGHTA and CDR2 FQGTGA. V was pared by 4 bases and J by 7 bases, with 5 bases between. CDR3 coding DNA: TGTGCCAGCAGCTCGGGGAATGAGCAGTTCTTC. Its translation is CASSSGNEQFF.

This chain joins TRBV27 and TRBJ1-6, with TRBD1 matching 8 bases. This CDR3 contains 16 residues. The junction had 10 bases not matched to a gene; V was cut back by 5 bases and J by 7 bases. CDR1 is MNHEY and CDR2 is SMNVEV in the germline V gene (reference sequence). Written as DNA, the CDR3 is TGTGCCAGCAGTCAACGGGCCAGGACAGGGAATTCACCCCTCCACTTT. Translation: CASSQRARTGNSPLHF.

This clone was seen only once. V is TRBV29-1 and J is TRBJ2-3, with unresolved D. The CDR3 has 12 residues. The V end lost 1 base, the J end lost 3 bases, and 5 bases lay between the germline ends. The germline CDR1 and CDR2 sequences are SQVTM and ANQGSEA. In nucleotides, the CDR3 is TGCAGCGTTGAAGGCGTAACAGATACGCAGTATTTT. Translating it yields CSVEGVTDTQYF.

V and J are TRBV19 and TRBJ1-1; 7 bases agree with TRBD1. The junction had 11 bases not matched to a gene; V was cut back by 4 bases and J by 0 bases. Germline CDR1 is LNHDA and CDR2 is SQIVND (reference sequence). The CDR3 is made up of 17 amino acids. CDR3 in amino acids: CASSKRGQEAMNTEAFF. The CDR3 nucleotides read TGTGCCAGTAGTAAGAGGGGGCAGGAAGCCATGAACACTGAAGCTTTCTTT.

The rearrangement links TRBV5-6 to TRBJ2-7, with 8 bases lining up with TRBD2. CDR1 is SGHDT and CDR2 is YYEEEE in the germline V gene. The ends lost 2 bases at V and 4 bases at J; junction bases unmatched: 2. The CDR3 runs 13 residues. The CDR3 is CASSLREGYEQYF. The CDR3 DNA is TGTGCCAGCAGCTTACGGGAGGGTTACGAGCAGTACTTC.

The chain recombines TRBV4-1 with TRBJ1-5; tentatively, D is TRBD1 (5 bases). The germline V gene has CDR1 MGHRA and CDR2 YSYEKL. The CDR3 loop spans 16 amino acids. V was clipped by 1 base and J by 2 bases, with 12 bases between them. CDR3 protein: CASSQVERGGNQPQHF. The CDR3 bases are TGCGCCAGCAGCCAAGTTGAGCGGGGGGGCAATCAGCCCCAGCATTTT.

The chain carries TRBV6-1 and TRBJ2-7; 10 nucleotides line up with TRBD2. This CDR3 contains 15 residues. V was pared by 6 bases and J by 5 bases, with 10 bases of the junction left unmatched. Germline CDR1 is MNHNS and CDR2 is SASEGT. CDR3: CASRRSAGGSNEQYF. CDR3 nucleotide sequence: TGTGCCAGCAGGAGGTCAGCGGGAGGGTCCAACGAGCAGTACTTC.

This sequence joins TRBV18 and TRBJ2-2; 9 bases fit TRBD2. CDR1 is KGHSH and CDR2 is LQKENI in the germline V gene. The CDR3 sequence is 17 residues long. V lost 3 bases and J lost 7; bases outside the gene matches: 12. CDR3 protein: CASSPRTLAGMGGELFF. The CDR3 bases are TGTGCCAGCTCACCGAGGACGCTAGCGGGAATGGGCGGGGAGCTGTTTTTT.

The CDR3 DNA reads as TGCGCCAGCAGCCAATCCGGGACAGGGGCTTACGAGCAGTACTTC. Its translation: CASSQSGTGAYEQYF. The V and J genes are TRBV4-1 and TRBJ2-7; 10 bases align to TRBD1. J lost 4 bases, V lost 2 bases, and 5 bases had no gene match. Germline V gene lookup returns CDR1 MGHRA and CDR2 YSYEKL. The CDR3 loop spans 15 amino acids.

V usage is TRBV30 and J usage is TRBJ1-3; possible D gene TRBD1, 5 bases. This CDR3 contains 14 residues. The germline V gene encodes CDR1 GTSNPN and CDR2 SVGIG (reference sequence). Trimming stripped 5 bases from V and 0 bases from J, with 11 bases between. CDR3 coding DNA: TGTGCCTGGGGTTCGGGACTCTCTGGAAACACCATATATTTT. Translation: CAWGSGLSGNTIYF.

This chain uses TRBV21-1 with TRBJ2-7; no DNA check was done on the table's D call, TRBD1. TRBV21-1 is a pseudogene segment. The CDR3 is 17 residues long. The CDR3: CASSKRPGQRDSYEQYF. CDR3 bases: TGTGCCAGCAGCAAAAGGCCAGGACAGAGGGATTCCTACGAGCAGTACTTC.

The gene calls are TRBV3-1 (or the pseudogene TRBV3-2) and TRBJ2-1, with D perhaps TRBD1 (7 bases). The CDR3 extends over 15 amino acids. V was shortened by 6 bases and J by 2 bases, with 14 bases between the two germline ends. The germline V gene has CDR1 LGHDT and CDR2 YNNKEL (reference sequence). In DNA, the CDR3 is TGTGCCAGCAGGGTTGGCGGGACAGCCTACAATGAGCAGTTCTTC. Translated, it gives CASRVGGTAYNEQFF.

The sample holds a few counts of this clone. The chain recombines TRBV29-1 with TRBJ2-3; the D gene is possibly TRBD2 (7 bases). The CDR3 spans 14 residues. In germline, CDR1 is SQVTM, CDR2 ANQGSEA. The ends were cut back, 5 bases at V and 0 bases at J, with 12 bases in the middle. This CDR3 reads CSVSWGGSTDTQYF. Written as DNA, the CDR3 is TGCAGCGTTTCTTGGGGGGGCAGCACAGATACGCAGTATTTT.

The chain couples TRBV3-1 (or the pseudogene TRBV3-2) to TRBJ2-4, with D possibly matching TRBD2 (7 bases). Per germline, CDR1 LGHDT and CDR2 YNNKEL (reference sequence). V lost 5 bases and J 0 bases, leaving 14 bases between the germline ends. CDR3 size: 16 residues. Written as DNA, the CDR3 is TGTGCCAGCAGCTCTGGGCGGGGGCTAGCCAAAAACATTCAGTACTTC. Its translation is CASSSGRGLAKNIQYF.

The chain joins TRBV5-1 to TRBJ1-6; TRBD1 matches at 7 bases. The CDR3 spans 14 residues. V lost 3 bases and J lost 6; bases outside the gene matches: 3. The germline V gene encodes CDR1 SGHRS and CDR2 YFSETQ. CDR3 bases: TGCGCCAGCAGCTCCGGGACAGCTAATTCACCCCTCCACTTT. Translated: CASSSGTANSPLHF.

This chain links TRBV28 with TRBJ1-1, with a possible D match to TRBD1 (5 bases). The CDR3 totals 16 residues. The V gene's germline CDR1 is MDHEN and CDR2 SYDVKM. Deletions cut 8 bases from V and 3 bases from J, with 22 bases between. CDR3 DNA: TGTGCCAGCCCTCCCTGGGGGGTGGTGAGGGACACTGAAGCTTTCTTT. Translation gives CASPPWGVVRDTEAFF.

The DNA for the CDR3 is TGTGCCAGCAGAACCGGGACAGGGACCGGGGAGCTGTTTTTT. It yields the protein CASRTGTGTGELFF. The chain is built from TRBV7-9 and TRBJ2-2; 9 bases match TRBD1. The V and J ends lost 6 bases and 5 bases, in that order; junction bases with no gene match: 4. The CDR3 extends over 14 amino acids. Germline V lookup: CDR1 SEHNR, CDR2 FQNEAQ (reference sequence). Variable domain in full (rest from reference TRBV7-9 and TRBJ2-2): DTGVSQNPRHKITKRGQNVTFRCDPISEHNRLYWYRQTLGQGPEFLTYFQNEAQLEKSRLLSDRFSAERPKGSFSTLEIQRTEQGDSAMYLCASRTGTGTGELFFGEGSRLTVL.

This rearrangement joins TRBV10-2 to TRBJ2-4, with a possible D match to TRBD2 (6 bases). The germline gives CDR1 WSHSY, CDR2 SAAADI. This CDR3 spans 14 amino acids. Trimming removed 6 bases from V and 0 bases from J, with 9 bases in between. The CDR3, as DNA: TGCGCCAGCAGCCGGGACTTAGCCAAAAACATTCAGTACTTC. The encoded protein is CASSRDLAKNIQYF.

The chain carries TRBV7-2 and TRBJ2-3; 12 positions match TRBD2. V dropped 6 bases and J dropped 4; count of bases not matched to a gene: 8. Germline V gene data show CDR1 as SGHTA and CDR2 as FQGNSA. This CDR3 has 16 residues. The CDR3 sequence: CASRLAGGPTPDTQYF. The CDR3 DNA follows: TGTGCCAGCAGGCTAGCGGGAGGGCCGACCCCAGATACGCAGTATTTT.

The V and J genes are TRBV11-2 and TRBJ2-3, with a weak D call TRBD1 (5 bases). This CDR3 contains 14 residues. Germline lookup yields CDR1 SGHAT and CDR2 FQNNGV. The V end was cut by 3 bases, the J end by 4 bases, with 11 bases between. This CDR3 is CASSLGLLPDTQYF. CDR3 DNA: TGTGCCAGCAGCTTGGGGCTCCTTCCAGATACGCAGTATTTT. Full variable domain (remainder filled in from reference TRBV11-2 and TRBJ2-3): EAGVAQSPRYKIIEKRQSVAFWCNPISGHATLYWYQQILGQGPKLLIQFQNNGVVDDSQLPKDRFSAERLKGVDSTLKIQPAKLEDSAVYLCASSLGLLPDTQYFGPGTRLTVL.